The clone carrying this TCR beta chain is a singleton in its sample. Antigen: not known. The data were taken from a study of lymphopenia after photon versus proton radiotherapy. Profiling relied on immunoSEQ multiplex PCR, and the TCRdb table lists in-frame clones only, not all of them. The sample has approximately 65,000 clones, just over 90% seen once. Germline CDR1 SQVTM, CDR2 ANQGSEA. The CDR3 spans 12 residues. With 8 bases clipped from V and 1 base from J, the junction kept 2 bases outside the gene matches. Study-wide results and caveats: Under photons, naive T cells and diversity fell while effector/memory populations rose. Post-nadir TCR diversity decline inversely tracked overall survival among those who died. Post-nadir diversity loss with photons came from oligoclonal expansion, particularly CD8+ Temra cells.

This clonotype was obtained from a woman aged 70-85 years with pancreatic cancer. Sequenced material: peripheral blood, taken from a patient treated with photon-based radiotherapy. The rearrangement links TRBV29-1 to TRBJ2-3; 8 bases match TRBD1. CDR3: CSLDRGTDTQYF. For the CDR3, the DNA is TGCAGCCTGGACAGGGGCACAGATACGCAGTATTTT.